The entry below gives a single T cell receptor beta chain sequence along with its context. The sample belongs to a study of blood T cell repertoires in COVID-19. Assignment of participants to cohorts was predicated upon participant-reported clinical history. The method was immunoSEQ multiplex PCR; TCRdb's version includes in-frame clones alone and lacks a portion of them. The sample yields about 140,000 clones, around 82% seen once. V lost 2 bases and J lost 0, with 8 bases in between. The germline V gene encodes CDR1 MGHDK and CDR2 SYGVNS. This CDR3 has 16 residues. V is TRBV25-1 and J is TRBJ2-6, with TRBD2 as a possible D gene (6 bases). This receptor was taken from a middle-aged man with acute COVID-19. The sequenced sample was PBMCs or T cells enriched from blood (not recorded which). The CDR3: CASSERERSGANVLTF. CDR3 bases: TGTGCCAGCAGTGAACGGGAGCGCTCTGGGGCCAACGTCCTGACTTTC.